A single sample is the source of the 12 T cell receptor beta chains below, sequenced in a study of regulatory T cells in long-lasting Graves disease. Building the TCR beta libraries relied on iRepertoire HTBI primers, and CDR3 regions underwent Arm-PCR. TCRdb passed the multiplex PCR reads through MiXCR, listing each CDR3 protein once. The table has 560,000 or so distinct CDR3 sequences, 15% to 20% seen once; the top ten hold approximately 12%. Specified time point: newly diagnosed GD, antithyroid drugs for less than 3 months. PBMC RNA was the source of the TCR library. This sample also appeared in a second study, on T cells in Graves' hyperthyroidism and ophthalmopathy.

The input for sequencing was peripheral blood mononuclear cells (PBMCs), taken at new diagnosis, from a patient treated with antithyroid drugs. The receptors originated from a man aged 18 to 35 with Graves disease.

About this clonotype itself: A much larger clone is a single base away; this may be a read error. The V call is TRBV20-1, the J call TRBJ2-5, with D perhaps matching TRBD2 (7 bases). CDR3 length: 13 residues. From germline, CDR1 is DFQATT and CDR2 SNEGSKA (reference sequence). The CDR3 nucleotides are TGCAGCCAGCTAAGCGGGACATCGGAGACCCAGTACTTC. The encoded protein is CSQLSGTSETQYF.

The rearrangement links TRBV11-2 to TRBJ2-1, with 11 bases lining up with TRBD2. V gave up 7 bases and J gave up 4 bases; unmatched junction bases: 6. This CDR3 contains 15 residues. The germline V gene has CDR1 SGHAT and CDR2 FQNNGV. CDR3 sequence: CASTKTSGGYNEQFF. The CDR3 nucleotides are TGTGCCAGCACCAAAACTAGCGGGGGATACAATGAGCAGTTCTTC.

This chain uses TRBV11-1 with TRBJ2-3; 8 positions agree with TRBD2. The CDR3 consists of 15 residues. J gave up 4 bases and V 7 bases, and 10 bases lay outside the gene matches. The germline V gene has CDR1 SGHAT and CDR2 FQDESV (reference sequence). The CDR3 region is CASTASGRSSDTQYF. The CDR3 nucleotides read TGTGCCAGCACCGCAAGCGGGAGAAGTTCAGATACGCAGTATTTT.

This clonotype was recorded at least ten times. This sequence joins TRBV3-1 and TRBJ2-5, with 9 bases aligning to TRBD2. The CDR3 sequence is 18 residues long. Germline V CDR1 and CDR2: LGHDT, YNNKEL (reference sequence). The trim removed 0 bases at V and 2 bases at J, leaving 10 bases unmatched. CDR3 region: CASSQDGAASGIQETQYF. The CDR3 DNA is TGTGCCAGCAGCCAAGATGGGGCCGCTAGCGGGATACAAGAGACCCAGTACTTC.

This chain links TRBV2 with TRBJ2-5; no firm D call. The CDR3 runs to 14 residues. V lost 4 bases, J lost 3 bases, and 12 bases lay in between. Germline CDR1 is SNHLY and CDR2 is FYNNEI. The CDR3 region is CASSGAYPEETQYF. Written as DNA, the CDR3 is TGTGCCAGCAGTGGGGCCTACCCCGAAGAGACCCAGTACTTC. Together with reference TRBV2 and TRBJ2-5, the CDR3 gives the full variable domain: EPEVTQTPSHQVTQMGQEVILRCVPISNHLYFYWYRQILGQKVEFLVSFYNNEISEKSEIFDDQFSVERPDGSNFTLKIRSTKLEDSAMYFCASSGAYPEETQYFGPGTRLLVL.

This clonotype was recorded at least ten times. The rearrangement links TRBV10-3 to TRBJ1-1, with D perhaps matching TRBD1 (5 bases). The CDR3 spans 14 residues. V lost 7 bases and J lost 5, with 17 bases in between. Germline V lookup: CDR1 ENHRY, CDR2 SYGVKD. The chain's CDR3 is CAIKPGLEGTEAFF. Written as DNA, the CDR3 is TGTGCCATCAAGCCAGGGCTCGAGGGAACTGAAGCTTTCTTT.

In this sample, this clonotype turned up a few times. This rearrangement joins TRBV19 to TRBJ2-5; 13 nucleotides align to TRBD2. The CDR3 is 17 amino acids. V dropped 5 bases and J dropped 5; count of bases not matched to a gene: 11. Germline loops: CDR1 LNHDA, CDR2 SQIVND (reference sequence). The CDR3 nucleotides read TGTGCCAGTAGTCATTTTGGACTAGCGGGAGTGCGGGAGACCCAGTACTTC. This sequence encodes CASSHFGLAGVRETQYF.

With respect to this clonotype: A single base is all that separates this from a far larger clone, so a read error is likely. The chain has TRBV3-1 and TRBJ2-7; D is ambiguous. The end of the DNA fits TRBJ2-5 better, so the J call may be wrong. The CDR3 contains 14 residues. CDR1 is LGHDT and CDR2 is YNNKEL in the germline V gene (reference sequence). CDR3 coding DNA: TGTGCCGGCAGCCACACAAACTTATTGGGGACCCAGTACTTC. This translates into CAGSHTNLLGTQYF.

This clonotype was seen repeatedly, ten times or more. The rearrangement uses TRBV20-1 and TRBJ2-1; TRBD2 is a possible D gene (5 bases). Trimming took off 2 bases at V and 10 bases at J, with 12 bases between the two ends. Germline CDR1 is DFQATT and CDR2 is SNEGSKA (reference sequence). This CDR3 region has 12 residues. The CDR3 coding sequence is TGCAGTGCTAGACAGCGGTTCGGGGAGCAGTTCTTC. The encoded protein is CSARQRFGEQFF.

This clonotype showed up many times. The gene calls are TRBV7-2 and TRBJ2-1; 7 bases line up with TRBD2. V trimming: 6 bases; J trimming: 4 bases; junction bases outside the gene matches: 12. From germline, CDR1 is SGHTA and CDR2 FQGNSA. The CDR3 is 16 residues long. For the CDR3, the DNA is TGTGCCAGCAGGTTGGGAAGCGGGATATGGTACAATGAGCAGTTCTTC. The encoded protein is CASRLGSGIWYNEQFF.

This clonotype was detected only a few times. The gene calls are TRBV3-1 and TRBJ2-3, with D tentatively TRBD2 (6 bases). V was pared by 1 base and J by 5 bases, with 10 bases between. This CDR3 region has 14 residues. In germline, CDR1 is LGHDT, CDR2 YNNKEL (reference sequence). The CDR3 coding sequence is TGTGCCAGCAGCCAAGTTGCCGGGGGAGATACGCAGTATTTT. Residues: CASSQVAGGDTQYF.

In this sample, this clonotype turned up many times. The V and J genes are TRBV15 and TRBJ2-7; 12 nucleotides agree with TRBD2. CDR1 is LNHNV, CDR2 YYDKDF, per germline (reference sequence). The CDR3 runs to 15 residues. V gave up 1 base and J gave up 4 bases; unmatched junction bases: 2. The CDR3 region is CATSRGLAGEYEQYF. The CDR3 DNA reads TGTGCCACCAGCAGAGGACTAGCGGGAGAGTACGAGCAGTACTTC.